A single sample gave rise to the 20 T cell receptor beta chains below, sequenced in a study of molecular identifiers for immune sequencing clone quantification. MiXCR was run by TCRdb on the PCR reads, yielding one entry per CDR3 protein. The sample has roughly 93,000 distinct CDR3 sequences, over 15% seen once. Sequenced input: naive CD8+ T cells from blood, with Jurkat cell RNA spiked in. The subset denotes: FACS-sorted CD8+CD4-CCR7+CD45RA+ naive T cells. Source of these receptors: a human donor in good health. Some libraries in this study had Jurkat cell RNA spiked in.

This chain links TRBV27 with TRBJ2-7; 10 positions match TRBD1. The CDR3 extends over 14 amino acids. Germline CDR1 is MNHEY and CDR2 is SMNVEV (reference sequence). Trimming removed 5 bases from V and 6 bases from J; junction bases left unmatched: 7. CDR3 DNA sequence: TGTGCCAGCAGTCTGGGACAGGGGCTGAGCGAGCAGTACTTC. This gives the protein CASSLGQGLSEQYF.

This clonotype was observed many times. The chain combines TRBV10-2 with TRBJ2-1; perhaps TRBD2 as D (5 bases). The CDR3 loop spans 15 amino acids. Trimming removed 5 bases at V and 2 bases at J, with 13 bases between. Germline assignment: CDR1 WSHSY and CDR2 SAAADI. The CDR3 loop reads CASSQAGPAYNEQFF. For the CDR3, the DNA is TGCGCCAGCAGTCAGGCGGGTCCTGCCTACAATGAGCAGTTCTTC.

This clonotype was found many times. The V call is TRBV9, the J call TRBJ1-5; D gene ambiguous. Germline CDR1 is SGDLS and CDR2 is YYNGEE. V lost 6 bases to trimming and J lost 3 bases, with 22 bases between them. The CDR3 is 17 residues long. DNA for the CDR3: TGTGCCAGCACCAGCGTAGAGAACAGAATCGTCAATCAGCCCCAGCATTTT. Its translation is CASTSVENRIVNQPQHF.

This clonotype showed up just a few times. The chain joins TRBV6-5 to TRBJ2-1, with 8 bases matching TRBD2. From germline, CDR1 is MNHEY and CDR2 SVGAGI. V lost 5 bases and J lost 6; bases outside the gene matches: 15. CDR3 length: 17 residues. The CDR3 protein is CASSARTSPSYFNEQFF. CDR3 in DNA: TGTGCCAGCAGTGCTCGGACTAGCCCTTCTTACTTCAATGAGCAGTTCTTC.

Concerning this clonotype: This may be a read error, as it is one base from a much larger clone. The chain links TRBV7-9 to TRBJ2-7; a possible D gene is TRBD1 (6 bases). The CDR3 is 15 amino acids. Germline lookup yields CDR1 SEHNR and CDR2 FQNEAQ (reference sequence). The CDR3 nucleotides are TGTGCCAGCAGCGATACAGGGCTGAGGGCATACGAGCAGCACTTC. Translated, it gives CASSDTGLRAYEQHF.

At least ten counts were recorded for this clonotype. The CDR3 sequence is CASSLPGELFF. As DNA, the CDR3 is TGTGCCAGCAGTTTACCCGGGGAGCTGTTTTTT. This chain joins TRBV12-3 or TRBV12-4 and TRBJ2-2; D not certain. The V end lost 2 bases, the J end lost 6 bases, and 1 base lay between the germline ends. CDR3 size: 11 residues.

The table lists this clonotype with many counts. The gene calls are TRBV7-3 and TRBJ2-7; 8 bases agree with TRBD2. V gave up 4 bases and J gave up 5 bases; unmatched junction bases: 7. Germline values: CDR1 SGHTA, CDR2 FQGTGA. CDR3 size: 14 residues. CDR3 nucleotide sequence: TGTGCCAGCAGCTCGGGGGGGGGCATCGACGAGCAGTACTTC. It encodes CASSSGGGIDEQYF. Filled out from reference TRBV7-3 and TRBJ2-7, the complete variable domain reads GAGVSQTPSNKVTEKGKYVELRCDPISGHTALYWYRQSLGQGPEFLIYFQGTGAADDSGLPNDRFFAVRPEGSVSTLKIQRTERGDSAVYLCASSSGGGIDEQYFGPGTRLTVT.

This clonotype showed up many times. The CDR3, as DNA: TGTGCCAGCAGTTTAATTGGGACAGGGGTACATGGCTACACCTTC. It codes for CASSLIGTGVHGYTF. The chain carries TRBV27 and TRBJ1-2, with TRBD1 matching 10 bases. Per the germline V gene, CDR1 is MNHEY and CDR2 is SMNVEV (reference sequence). The CDR3 sequence is 15 residues long. Unmatched junction bases numbered 6, after V lost 2 bases and J lost 6 bases.

In its sample, this clonotype was seen many times. The chain uses TRBV12-5 and TRBJ1-5; the D is unclear. Germline values: CDR1 LGHNT, CDR2 FRNRAP. The CDR3 consists of 11 residues. Deletions cut 4 bases from V and 4 bases from J, with 2 bases between. For the CDR3, the DNA is TGTGCTAGTGGTTCAAATCAGCCCCAGCATTTT. Protein sequence: CASGSNQPQHF.

There are many counts of this clonotype. The rearrangement links TRBV4-3 to TRBJ1-5; D gene unclear. CDR1 and CDR2 (germline): LGHNA, YSLEER. The V and J ends lost 0 bases and 4 bases respectively, with 10 bases between them. The CDR3 loop spans 15 amino acids. The CDR3 DNA reads TGCGCCAGCAGCCAAGATTACCGGGGTAATCAGCCCCAGCATTTT. Translated: CASSQDYRGNQPQHF.

This clonotype was recorded many times. The CDR3 DNA follows: TGTGCCAGCAGCCCCGGGACTAGTTACGAGCAGTACTTC. It codes for CASSPGTSYEQYF. V and J are TRBV7-9 and TRBJ2-7; 8 bases match TRBD2. V shed 5 bases and J 4 bases; nucleotides not matched to a gene: 4. CDR1 and CDR2 from the germline V gene are SEHNR and FQNEAQ (reference sequence). The CDR3 has 13 residues.

Concerning this clonotype: This clone may be a read error of a much larger clone one base away. The chain is built from TRBV12-5 and TRBJ1-5; the match to TRBD1 covers 9 bases. This CDR3 is 16 amino acids long. The ends lost 1 base at V and 6 bases at J; junction bases unmatched: 7. Germline V gene lookup returns CDR1 LGHNT and CDR2 FRNRAP. This CDR3 reads CASGLGIDRGSQPQHF. CDR3 nucleotides: TGTGCTAGTGGTTTGGGAATCGACAGGGGGAGTCAGCCCCAGCATTTT.

Turning to this clonotype: A read error is possible here, since a much larger clone lies one base away. J is TRBJ2-5 and V is TRBV9; the match to TRBD2 covers 9 bases. The CDR3 sequence is 16 residues long. V dropped 3 bases and J dropped 9; count of bases not matched to a gene: 15. Germline assignment: CDR1 SGDLS and CDR2 YYNGEE. For the CDR3, the DNA is TGTGCCAGCAGCGCATCGGGACTAGCAATGGCCGAGTCCCAGTACTTC. Translated: CASSASGLAMAESQYF.

Concerning this clonotype itself: This may be a read error: a much more frequent sequence differs by one nucleotide. The rearrangement links TRBV6-5 to TRBJ2-7; 9 bases map to TRBD1. From germline, CDR1 is MNHEY and CDR2 SVGAGI. The CDR3 extends over 15 amino acids. The DNA for the CDR3 is TGTGCCAGCAGTTACTCAGGACAGGGGCGCTACGGGCAGTACTTC. It specifies CASSYSGQGRYGQYF.

This chain connects TRBV7-2 to TRBJ2-7; D remains ambiguous. CDR1 and CDR2 (germline): SGHTA, FQGNSA. The CDR3 consists of 13 residues. V shed 1 base and J shed 7 bases, with 11 bases lying between them. The CDR3 nucleotides read TGTGCCAGCAGCTTAGAACTGTTAGGTGAGCAGTACTTC. It encodes CASSLELLGEQYF.

Here the CDR3 DNA reads TGTGCCAGCAGTCCTAGCGGGGTTAGCTCCTACGAGCAGTACTTC. It is translated as CASSPSGVSSYEQYF. The rearrangement uses TRBV7-9 and TRBJ2-7; 9 nucleotides align to TRBD2. V lost 6 bases to trimming and J lost 0 bases; unmatched junction nucleotides: 6. This CDR3 is built from 15 residues. CDR1 and CDR2 from the germline V gene are SEHNR and FQNEAQ (reference sequence).

This clonotype was counted ten times or more. V is TRBV4-3 and J is TRBJ2-1; TRBD2 matches at 10 bases. After removal of 1 base from V and 6 bases from J, the junction contained 3 bases not matched to a gene. The CDR3 extends over 15 amino acids. CDR1 and CDR2 from the germline V gene are LGHNA and YSLEER. The CDR3 here is CASSQGLAGVNEQFF. CDR3 bases: TGCGCCAGCAGCCAAGGGCTAGCGGGAGTCAATGAGCAGTTCTTC.

This clonotype has ten or more counts. The rearrangement links TRBV6-1 to TRBJ1-5; 8 bases are a match to TRBD1. Losses at the gene ends were 3 bases for V and 9 bases for J; bases not matched to a gene: 10. This CDR3 region has 15 residues. The germline CDR1 and CDR2 sequences are MNHNS and SASEGT. This chain's CDR3 is CASSDRTGPIGPQHF. The CDR3 nucleotides are TGTGCCAGCAGTGACCGGACAGGGCCCATCGGGCCCCAGCATTTT.

This clonotype was detected ten times or more. This rearrangement joins TRBV4-3 to TRBJ2-2; D call uncertain. V was trimmed by 9 bases and J by 6 bases, leaving 17 bases between them. Germline assignment: CDR1 LGHNA and CDR2 YSLEER. This CDR3 contains 14 residues. The CDR3 nucleotides read TGCGCCAGTGGTGTTGGTTATGTTTCCGGGGAGCTGTTTTTT. It codes for CASGVGYVSGELFF.

This clonotype was observed at least ten times. The rearrangement links TRBV2 to TRBJ2-1; 9 bases are shared with TRBD2. Germline values: CDR1 SNHLY, CDR2 FYNNEI. This CDR3 spans 16 amino acids. The ends lost 3 bases at V and 9 bases at J; junction bases unmatched: 12. The CDR3 loop is CASSERREGPKGEQFF. The CDR3 bases are TGTGCCAGCAGTGAGCGGCGGGAGGGTCCCAAGGGTGAGCAGTTCTTC.